Following are 15 T cell receptor beta chains from one sample sequenced in a study of T cells in localized non-small cell lung cancer. The assay was immunoSEQ multiplex PCR, and TCRdb's table has in-frame clones only and misses some. The sample consists of approximately 72,000 clones, roughly 86% of them appearing once. The sample in question was peripheral blood, obtained before any cancer treatment. These receptors all come from an older female donor with stage I lung adenocarcinoma.

This sequence joins TRBV29-1 and TRBJ1-2; D is uncertain. This CDR3 comprises 10 residues. Trimming cost V 4 bases and J 3 bases, with 3 bases left between them. The germline CDR1 and CDR2 sequences are SQVTM and ANQGSEA. Written as DNA, the CDR3 is TGCAGCGTTGCAGACTATGGCTACACCTTC. Translation gives CSVADYGYTF.

The chain combines TRBV2 with TRBJ2-1; D is undetermined. V was clipped by 4 bases and J by 6 bases, with 7 bases between them. CDR3 length equals 12 residues. Germline CDR1 is SNHLY and CDR2 is FYNNEI. CDR3 bases: TGTGCCAGCAGTGGCGGCTCCAATGAGCAGTTCTTC. Translating it yields CASSGGSNEQFF.

This chain uses TRBV11-3 with TRBJ1-2; 9 bases match TRBD1. Germline-derived CDR1 and CDR2 are SGHNT and YENEEA. This CDR3 region has 13 residues. V lost 8 bases, J lost 3 bases, and 4 bases stayed unmatched. CDR3 DNA: TGTGCCAGCGGACAGGGGAGTTACTATGGCTACACCTTC. It is translated as CASGQGSYYGYTF.

Note on this clone: A read error may account for a junction end that differs from germline. The V call is TRBV10-2, the J call TRBJ2-7, with 12 bases that match TRBD2. Germline CDR1 is WSHSY and CDR2 is SAAADI. The CDR3 runs 14 residues. Written as DNA, the CDR3 is TGCGCCAGCAGTGAGGGACTAGCGGGGTTGCTCGGGAGCTTC. Its translation is CASSEGLAGLLGSF.

The chain joins TRBV18 to TRBJ1-5, with D uncertain. The CDR3 consists of 14 residues. V lost 5 bases, J lost 1 base, and 9 bases lay in between. CDR1 is KGHSH and CDR2 is LQKENI in the germline V gene. CDR3 coding DNA: TGTGCCAGCTCAACAATGGGGAGCAATCAGCCCCAGCATTTT. Translated: CASSTMGSNQPQHF. Full variable domain (rest looked up from reference TRBV18 and TRBJ1-5): NAGVMQNPRHLVRRRGQEARLRCSPMKGHSHVYWYRQLPEEGLKFMVYLQKENIIDESGMPKERFSAEFPKEGPSILRIQQVVRGDSAAYFCASSTMGSNQPQHFGDGTRLSIL.

The chain carries TRBV7-9 and TRBJ1-2, with 8 bases lining up with TRBD1. This CDR3 contains 12 residues. Unmatched junction bases numbered 6, after V lost 5 bases and J lost 10 bases. From germline, CDR1 is SEHNR and CDR2 FQNEAQ (reference sequence). Here the CDR3 DNA reads TGTGCCAGCAGCCTCGGGACAGGCCTCTACACCTTC. The encoded protein is CASSLGTGLYTF.

This rearrangement joins TRBV27 to TRBJ1-1; TRBD1 might be the D (6 bases). Germline V lookup: CDR1 MNHEY, CDR2 SMNVEV (reference sequence). V lost 6 bases to trimming and J lost 1 base, with 12 bases between them. This CDR3 is 14 amino acids long. The DNA for the CDR3 is TGTGCCAGCAGCTCAGGGGCTCAGAACACTGAAGCTTTCTTT. Amino acid sequence: CASSSGAQNTEAFF.

The chain is built from TRBV7-2 and TRBJ2-1; D is unresolved. CDR3 length: 14 amino acids. The germline V gene encodes CDR1 SGHTA and CDR2 FQGNSA. Between the trimmed V and J ends, which lost 2 bases and 10 bases, there was a span of 15 bases. This chain's CDR3 is CASSLFDNRFEQFF. The CDR3 DNA is TGTGCCAGCAGCTTATTTGACAATAGATTCGAGCAGTTCTTC.

The chain links TRBV11-2 to TRBJ1-1; no firm D call. This CDR3 region has 14 residues. V shed 1 base and J shed 5 bases, with 11 bases lying between them. The germline gives CDR1 SGHAT, CDR2 FQNNGV. The CDR3 region is CASSLGGIRTEAFF. In DNA form, the CDR3 reads TGTGCCAGCAGCTTAGGGGGAATTAGGACTGAAGCTTTCTTT.

The chain recombines TRBV6-5 with TRBJ2-3; D might be TRBD2 (6 bases). The CDR3 sequence is 14 residues long. With 6 bases removed from V and 0 bases from J, the gap between germline ends came to 10 bases. Germline V lookup: CDR1 MNHEY, CDR2 SVGAGI. The CDR3 reads CASSAGPSTDTQYF. CDR3 bases: TGTGCCAGCAGCGCGGGGCCTAGCACAGATACGCAGTATTTT.

The chain has TRBV7-2 and TRBJ1-2, with a tentative D call TRBD1 (5 bases). The germline V gene has CDR1 SGHTA and CDR2 FQGNSA. With 0 bases removed from V and 8 bases from J, the gap between germline ends came to 7 bases. The CDR3 contains 12 residues. This chain's CDR3 is CASSLAGRGYTF. The CDR3 DNA reads TGTGCCAGCAGCTTAGCGGGACGAGGCTACACCTTC.

This clone has only one observation. The rearrangement links TRBV27 to TRBJ1-2, with 7 bases that match TRBD1. The CDR3 runs 14 residues. V lost 4 bases, J lost 8 bases, and 10 bases stayed unmatched. Germline V gene sequence: CDR1 MNHEY, CDR2 SMNVEV (reference sequence). CDR3 protein: CASSSRGREGGYTF. CDR3 coding DNA: TGTGCCAGCAGTTCGAGGGGGCGCGAGGGCGGCTACACCTTC.

The CDR3: CASSVGTSGDLEQFF. For the CDR3, the DNA is TGTGCCAGCAGCGTAGGGACTAGCGGCGATCTTGAGCAGTTCTTC. The rearrangement links TRBV5-5 to TRBJ2-1; 11 bases align to TRBD2. Germline lookup yields CDR1 SGHKS and CDR2 YYEKEE (reference sequence). With 4 bases clipped from V and 9 bases from J, the junction kept 9 bases outside the gene matches. This CDR3 has 15 residues.

The chain combines TRBV6-5 with TRBJ1-4, with D possibly matching TRBD1 (6 bases). This CDR3 has 14 residues. The germline V and J ends were trimmed by 2 bases and 8 bases, with 12 bases remaining between them. The germline gives CDR1 MNHEY, CDR2 SVGAGI. DNA of the CDR3: TGTGCCAGCAGTTACCAACAGGGAGGAGAAAAACTGTTTTTT. As protein: CASSYQQGGEKLFF.

V gene TRBV5-1 combines with J gene TRBJ1-3; D unresolved. There are 18 residues in the CDR3. Trimming removed 0 bases from V and 0 bases from J, with 16 bases in between. Germline CDR1 and CDR2: SGHRS and YFSETQ. The CDR3 DNA reads as TGCGCCAGCAGCTTGGCCCCAGTCGTAACACACTCTGGAAACACCATATATTTT. Amino acid sequence: CASSLAPVVTHSGNTIYF.